The 17 T cell receptor beta chains below all came from one sample that was sequenced in a study of PD-L1 blockade in urothelial cancer. This table comes from immunoSEQ multiplex PCR, and its TCRdb copy is limited to in-frame clones, with some not included. The table lists some 32,000 clones, around 84% of them singletons. Sequenced here: PBMCs, sampled around atezolizumab (anti-PD-L1) treatment. These receptors were obtained from a man in his 60s with urothelial cancer.

The CDR3 DNA is TGTGCCAGCAGCAGGGACACGCTGTACCAAGAGACCCAGTACTTC. Translating it yields CASSRDTLYQETQYF. This rearrangement joins TRBV9 to TRBJ2-5; a possible D gene is TRBD1 (6 bases). This CDR3 spans 15 amino acids. V was shortened by 4 bases and J by 0 bases, with 13 bases between the two germline ends. Germline CDR1 is SGDLS and CDR2 is YYNGEE.

The chain links TRBV5-5 to TRBJ1-2, with TRBD1 as a possible D gene (6 bases). With 2 bases removed from V and 7 bases from J, the gap between germline ends came to 9 bases. Germline V CDR1 and CDR2: SGHKS, YYEKEE (reference sequence). This CDR3 is built from 12 residues. CDR3 DNA: TGTGCCAGCAGCTTTCAGGGGTTTGGCTACACCTTC. It yields the protein CASSFQGFGYTF.

This chain connects TRBV5-1 to TRBJ2-3; 9 nucleotides line up with TRBD2. The junction had 10 bases not matched to a gene; V was cut back by 9 bases and J by 5 bases. The CDR3 has 14 residues. Germline V CDR1 and CDR2: SGHRS, YFSETQ. The DNA for the CDR3 is TGCGCCACCAAGATAGCGGGAGCGAGAGATACGCAGTATTTT. It encodes CATKIAGARDTQYF.

This clone was seen once. The V gene is TRBV10-3, the J gene TRBJ2-3; 10 bases are a match to TRBD2. The J segment lost 1 base and the V segment lost 11 bases, leaving 3 bases of the junction unmatched. Germline CDR1 ENHRY, CDR2 SYGVKD. The CDR3 is made up of 13 amino acids. CDR3 protein: CALGTSGTDTQYF. In nucleotides, the CDR3 is TGTGCCTTGGGGACTAGCGGCACAGATACGCAGTATTTT.

This chain connects TRBV5-5 to TRBJ2-3; weak D call: TRBD2 (6 bases). Trimming pared 0 bases from V and 2 bases from J, leaving 16 bases between. Germline V gene lookup returns CDR1 SGHKS and CDR2 YYEKEE (reference sequence). The CDR3 spans 17 residues. The CDR3 nucleotides read TGTGCCAGCAGCTTGGTCGCAGGAGGGATATACACAGATACGCAGTATTTT. It codes for CASSLVAGGIYTDTQYF. The whole variable domain, filled in from reference TRBV5-5 and TRBJ2-3, reads DAGVTQSPTHLIKTRGQQVTLRCSPISGHKSVSWYQQVLGQGPQFIFQYYEKEERGRGNFPDRFSARQFPNYSSELNVNALLLGDSALYLCASSLVAGGIYTDTQYFGPGTRLTVL.

The chain is built from TRBV6-5 and TRBJ2-5; D possibly corresponds to TRBD2 (7 bases). CDR3 length equals 16 residues. V was pared by 0 bases and J by 1 base, with 12 bases between. From germline, CDR1 is MNHEY and CDR2 SVGAGI. CDR3: CASSYSSRGGQETQYF. The CDR3 DNA is TGTGCCAGCAGTTACTCGTCTAGGGGGGGCCAAGAGACCCAGTACTTC.

This clone was seen a few times. This chain connects TRBV5-6 to TRBJ1-2; D ambiguous. The germline gives CDR1 SGHDT, CDR2 YYEEEE. The CDR3 has 15 amino acids. Trimming took off 0 bases at V and 2 bases at J, with 11 bases between the two ends. The CDR3: CASSLASGKNYGYTF. CDR3 nucleotides: TGTGCCAGCAGCTTGGCTTCCGGGAAGAACTATGGCTACACCTTC.

This chain joins TRBV5-4 and TRBJ1-1, with 7 bases that match TRBD1. Per the germline V gene, CDR1 is SGHNT and CDR2 is YYREEE (reference sequence). The CDR3 length is 14 residues. V lost 5 bases, J lost 3 bases, and 7 bases stayed unmatched. In DNA form, the CDR3 reads TGTGCCAGCAGTCCAGGGGGTTCGGACACTGAAGCTTTCTTT. This gives the protein CASSPGGSDTEAFF.

The gene calls are TRBV29-1 and TRBJ1-2; D not resolved. Trimming cost V 3 bases and J 4 bases, with 6 bases left between them. This CDR3 comprises 11 residues. Germline loops: CDR1 SQVTM, CDR2 ANQGSEA. The CDR3 here is CSVEETYGYTF. The CDR3 DNA reads TGCAGCGTTGAGGAGACCTATGGCTACACCTTC.

The CDR3 DNA is TGTGCCAGCAGAGAACAAGACTCCAGGGGGAAGTGGAATGAGCAGTTCTTC. The encoded protein is CASREQDSRGKWNEQFF. The gene calls are TRBV6-1 and TRBJ2-1; 7 nucleotides line up with TRBD1. V was pared by 6 bases and J by 7 bases, with 18 bases of the junction left unmatched. The CDR3 extends over 17 amino acids. CDR1 and CDR2 from the germline V gene are MNHNS and SASEGT.

The chain links TRBV27 to TRBJ2-7; 7 bases are shared with TRBD2. This CDR3 has 15 residues. The J segment lost 0 bases and the V segment lost 6 bases, leaving 8 bases of the junction unmatched. Germline CDR1 MNHEY, CDR2 SMNVEV (reference sequence). The CDR3 reads CASRILAYNSYEQYF. In nucleotides, the CDR3 is TGTGCCAGCAGAATACTAGCGTACAACTCCTACGAGCAGTACTTC.

This chain links TRBV30 with TRBJ2-5; TRBD1 might be the D (6 bases). Germline V lookup: CDR1 GTSNPN, CDR2 SVGIG (reference sequence). This CDR3 is 15 amino acids long. The germline V and J ends were trimmed by 5 bases and 2 bases, with 18 bases remaining between them. The CDR3 reads CAWGPGTRQQETQYF. In nucleotides, the CDR3 is TGTGCCTGGGGGCCGGGGACAAGACAGCAAGAGACCCAGTACTTC.

The chain is built from TRBV7-8 and TRBJ2-5, with 8 bases matching TRBD2. The J segment lost 10 bases and the V segment lost 0 bases, leaving 1 base of the junction unmatched. The germline CDR1 and CDR2 sequences are SGHVS and FQNEAQ. The CDR3 loop spans 12 amino acids. CDR3 DNA sequence: TGTGCCAGCAGCTTAGCTAGCGGGGACCAGTACTTC. This sequence encodes CASSLASGDQYF.

V usage is TRBV19 and J usage is TRBJ2-6; no clear D gene. This CDR3 has 15 amino acids. V gave up 4 bases and J gave up 2 bases, with 9 bases separating them. Germline V gene lookup returns CDR1 LNHDA and CDR2 SQIVND (reference sequence). Here the CDR3 DNA reads TGTGCCAGTAGTACAACAGCTCCTGGGGCCAACGTCCTGACTTTC. It codes for CASSTTAPGANVLTF. Complete variable domain (other parts from reference TRBV19 and TRBJ2-6): DGGITQSPKYLFRKEGQNVTLSCEQNLNHDAMYWYRQDPGQGLRLIYYSQIVNDFQKGDIAEGYSVSREKKESFPLTVTSAQKNPTAFYLCASSTTAPGANVLTFGAGSRLTVL.

This chain links TRBV9 with TRBJ2-2; 7 bases agree with TRBD2. Germline V gives CDR1 SGDLS, CDR2 YYNGEE. V lost 0 bases to trimming and J lost 2 bases; unmatched junction nucleotides: 7. CDR3 length: 17 residues. DNA for the CDR3: TGTGCCAGCAGCGTAGGATGGGGGGGGATAAACACCGGGGAGCTGTTTTTT. Amino acid sequence: CASSVGWGGINTGELFF. Full variable domain (missing parts from reference TRBV9 and TRBJ2-2): DSGVTQTPKHLITATGQRVTLRCSPRSGDLSVYWYQQSLDQGLQFLIQYYNGEERAKGNILERFSAQQFPDLHSELNLSSLELGDSALYFCASSVGWGGINTGELFFGEGSRLTVL.

This rearrangement joins TRBV21-1 to TRBJ2-5; the D call of TRBD2 is as the table states it, not checked on the DNA. TRBV21-1 is an annotated pseudogene. The CDR3 is 16 residues long. CDR3 protein: CASSKAGSGGHETQYF. DNA for the CDR3: TGTGCCAGCAGCAAAGCTGGTAGCGGGGGTCACGAGACCCAGTACTTC.

The rearrangement joins TRBV10-3 to TRBJ2-1; 9 bases agree with TRBD2. This CDR3 is 15 amino acids long. Unmatched junction bases numbered 10, after V lost 4 bases and J lost 9 bases. The germline gives CDR1 ENHRY, CDR2 SYGVKD. CDR3 coding DNA: TGTGCCATCAGTGGGGCGGGAGGGCCAGGTGGTGAGCAGTTCTTC. Residues: CAISGAGGPGGEQFF.